This TCR beta chain came from a study of CD8+CD57+ T cells in acquired aplastic anemia. Profiles of TCR beta VDJ and CDR3 were generated from a genomic DNA template. TCRdb reprocessed the reads with MiXCR, giving one entry per CDR3 protein. Here the sample spans more than 250,000 distinct CDR3 sequences, roughly three fifths being singletons. Germline lookup yields CDR1 SGHRS and CDR2 YFSETQ. This CDR3 has 15 amino acids. Trimming left V 3 bases short and J 2 bases short, with 11 bases between. This clonotype has at least ten counts. Sequenced material: sorted CD4+, CD8+, or CD8+CD57+ T cells (not recorded which) from PBMCs. This chain connects TRBV5-1 to TRBJ2-2; weak D call: TRBD2 (5 bases). The TCR sequence derives from a human donor with severe aplastic anemia or a healthy control (not recorded which). The CDR3 sequence is CASSSSTGNTGELFF. The CDR3 nucleotides read TGCGCCAGCAGCTCTTCGACGGGAAACACCGGGGAGCTGTTTTTT.